Reported below is one T cell receptor beta chain. Its antigen is as yet unknown. Profiling relied on immunoSEQ multiplex PCR, and the TCRdb table lists in-frame clones only, not all of them. The sample consists of 1 million to 1.3 million clones, 75% to 80% of them appearing once. This CDR3 has 15 residues. After removal of 1 base from V and 3 bases from J, the junction contained 3 bases not matched to a gene. CDR1 SGHVS and CDR2 FQNEAQ come from the germline V gene. The sample comes from a study of shared clonotypes between healthy human individuals. General study points: For naive CD4 cells, roughly 5.5% of clonotypes were shared across a handful of donors. Sorted-subset samples were not fully sequenced, rarefaction indicated. Clonotype sharing among donors was thought likely to change with sequencing depth.

Researchers partitioned CD4+ cells into CD45RA+ naive and CD45RA-negative memory subsets. This clonotype was obtained from a man between 18 and 35 years old in good health. Some clones in this sample may be carry-over from other donors' samples. This chain joins TRBV7-8 and TRBJ1-2; 9 nucleotides align to TRBD1. Sequences were obtained from memory CD4+ T cells from PBMCs. This sample's subset: CD45RA-negative fraction. For the CDR3, the DNA is TGTGCCAGCAGCTTAGAAACAGGGGGCGACTATGGCTACACCTTC. It specifies CASSLETGGDYGYTF. Full variable domain (missing parts from reference TRBV7-8 and TRBJ1-2): GAGVSQSPRYKVAKRGQDVALRCDPISGHVSLFWYQQALGQGPEFLTYFQNEAQLDKSGLPSDRFFAERPEGSVSTLKIQRTQQEDSAVYLCASSLETGGDYGYTFGSGTRLTVV.